This T cell receptor beta chain was observed in a study of OX40 agonist ivuxolimab in advanced cancers. Autoimmune disease history or systemic immunosuppression barred patients. General study findings and limits: The antigen specificity of the peripheral T cells (those that were expanded) was not determined.

The data were produced by immunoSEQ multiplex PCR, yet TCRdb's version contains in-frame clones alone and is incomplete. This sample carries about 45,000 clones, 84% of them seen once, and the ten largest clones take around 16%. Concerning this clone itself: Its antigen is unidentified.

The germline V and J ends were trimmed by 2 bases and 1 base, with 6 bases remaining between them. Germline CDR1 and CDR2: MDHEN and SYDVKM. The CDR3 extends over 13 amino acids. The source is an adult with an advanced solid tumor such as melanoma, head and neck, liver or kidney cancer. The source material was CD4+ or CD8+ T cells sorted from blood, sampled in a trial of the OX40 agonist ivuxolimab. V gene TRBV28 combines with J gene TRBJ2-7; maybe TRBD2 (5 bases). The DNA of the CDR3 is TGTGCCAGCAGTTTAGAGGGATCCTACGAGCAGTACTTC. Amino acids: CASSLEGSYEQYF.